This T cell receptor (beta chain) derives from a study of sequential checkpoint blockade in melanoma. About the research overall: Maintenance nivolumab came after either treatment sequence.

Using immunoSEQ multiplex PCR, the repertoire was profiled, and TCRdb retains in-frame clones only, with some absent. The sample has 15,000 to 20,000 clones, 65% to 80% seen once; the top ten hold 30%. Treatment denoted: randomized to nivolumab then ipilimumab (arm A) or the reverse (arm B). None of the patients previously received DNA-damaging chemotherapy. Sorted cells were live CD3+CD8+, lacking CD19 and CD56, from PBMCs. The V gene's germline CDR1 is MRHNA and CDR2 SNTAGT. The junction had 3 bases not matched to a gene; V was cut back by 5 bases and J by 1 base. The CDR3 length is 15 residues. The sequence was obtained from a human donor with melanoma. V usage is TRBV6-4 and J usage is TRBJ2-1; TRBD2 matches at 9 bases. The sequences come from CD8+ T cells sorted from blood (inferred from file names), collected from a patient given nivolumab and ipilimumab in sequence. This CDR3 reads CASSMAGGSYNEQFF. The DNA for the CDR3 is TGTGCCAGCAGTATGGCGGGAGGGTCCTACAATGAGCAGTTCTTC.